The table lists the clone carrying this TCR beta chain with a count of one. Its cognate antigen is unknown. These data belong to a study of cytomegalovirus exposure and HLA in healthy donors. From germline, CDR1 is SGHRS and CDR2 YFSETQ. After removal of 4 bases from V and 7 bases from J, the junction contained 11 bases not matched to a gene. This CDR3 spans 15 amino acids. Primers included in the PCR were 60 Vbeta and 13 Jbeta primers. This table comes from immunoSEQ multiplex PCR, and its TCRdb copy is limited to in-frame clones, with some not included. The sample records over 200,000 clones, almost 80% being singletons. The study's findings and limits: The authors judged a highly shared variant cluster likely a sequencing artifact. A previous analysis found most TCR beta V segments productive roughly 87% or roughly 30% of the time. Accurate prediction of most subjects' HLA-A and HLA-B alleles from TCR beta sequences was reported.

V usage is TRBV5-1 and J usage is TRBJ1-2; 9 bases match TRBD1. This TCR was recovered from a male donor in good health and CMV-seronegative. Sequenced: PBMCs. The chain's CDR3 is CASSGDRAYFGGYTF. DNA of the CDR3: TGCGCCAGCAGCGGGGACAGGGCCTATTTTGGTGGCTACACCTTC.